This is a list of T cell receptor beta chains from one sample in a study of PD-1 blockade in classical Hodgkin lymphoma. Some clones are missing from TCRdb's copy, which holds only in-frame ones; the method was immunoSEQ multiplex PCR. The repertoire consists of tens of thousands of clones, with more than 70% occurring once and the leading ten covering less than 10%. Sequencing was performed on peripheral blood mononuclear cells (PBMCs), taken before the fourth cycle of nivolumab. These receptors were collected from a human donor with classical Hodgkin lymphoma. CDR3s include the opening cysteine and the closing phenylalanine or tryptophan. A D gene is named only where the DNA matches it firmly. Clone size is stated in some rows and not others, as once, few, many or a class when expanded.

J | D | length | size | V | DNA | CDR3
TRBJ1-4 | NA | 17 | NA | TRBV7-9 | TGTGCCAGCAGCTTAGGGGTACAGGGTTGGGTCAATGAAAAACTGTTTTTT | CASSLGVQGWVNEKLFF
TRBJ2-7 | NA | 15 | NA | TRBV10-3 | TGTGCCATCAGTGAGTCCGAAGCCTCGCCTAGGGAGCAGTACTTC | CAISESEASPREQYF
TRBJ2-5 | NA | 13 | NA | TRBV19 | TGTGCCAGTAGTAGGGTTTCCCAAGAGACCCAGTACTTC | CASSRVSQETQYF
TRBJ2-3 | NA | 14 | NA | TRBV7-3 | TGTGCCAGCAGCTTAAGCGGGGGCACAGATACGCAGTATTTT | CASSLSGGTDTQYF
TRBJ1-2 | NA | 13 | many | TRBV10-3 | TGTGCCATCTTTCAAGAAGGGGAATATGGCTACACCTTC | CAIFQEGEYGYTF
TRBJ1-4 | NA | 16 | NA | TRBV2 | TGTGCCAGCAGTGAAGGATTGGGGAGGACTAATGAAAAACTGTTTTTT | CASSEGLGRTNEKLFF
TRBJ2-3 | NA | 13 | NA | TRBV6-5 | TGTGCCAGCAGTTACAAAGGCGCAGATACGCAGTATTTT | CASSYKGADTQYF
TRBJ2-1 | TRBD2 | 11 | NA | TRBV28 | TGTGCCACTTCCTCAGCGGGAGGGCAGTTCTTC | CATSSAGGQFF
TRBJ2-3 | NA | 15 | NA | TRBV9 | TGTGCCAGCAGCGTAGACCGGGGAAACACAGATACGCAGTATTTT | CASSVDRGNTDTQYF
TRBJ2-5 | NA | 14 | NA | TRBV7-6 | TGTGCCAGCAGCCGTAGGTCCTCTCAAGAGACCCAGTACTTC | CASSRRSSQETQYF
TRBJ2-3 | NA | 16 | NA | TRBV2 | TGTGCCAGCTTAAGATTAGCGATTAGGAGCACAGATACGCAGTATTTT | CASLRLAIRSTDTQYF
TRBJ1-4 | NA | 16 | NA | TRBV18 | TGTGCCAGCTCGCTCAGACAGGCCCTAACTAATGAAAAACTGTTTTTT | CASSLRQALTNEKLFF
TRBJ2-1 | NA | 15 | NA | TRBV27 | TGTGCCAGCAGTTTAACAGATCGGGGGAACAATGAGCAGTTCTTC | CASSLTDRGNNEQFF
TRBJ2-1 | TRBD1 | 14 | NA | TRBV5-4 | TGTGCCAGCAGCTTGGGGGGGACAGTTAATGAGCAGTTCTTC | CASSLGGTVNEQFF
TRBJ2-5 | NA | 15 | NA | TRBV10-3 | TGTGCCATCAGGCCCGGGGTGGGGCGAGCGGAGACCCAGTACTTC | CAIRPGVGRAETQYF
TRBJ1-1 | NA | 13 | NA | TRBV7-3 | TGTGCCAGCAGCCAGGGAATGAACACTGAAGCTTTCTTT | CASSQGMNTEAFF
TRBJ2-2 | NA | 13 | NA | TRBV11-3 | TGTGCCAGCAGCACAGGGTGGACCGGGGAGCTGTTTTTT | CASSTGWTGELFF
TRBJ2-7 | TRBD2 | 14 | once | TRBV19 | TGTGCCAGTAGTACTTCAGCGGGGAAATACGAGCAGTACTTC | CASSTSAGKYEQYF
TRBJ2-7 | TRBD2 | 15 | once | TRBV2 | TGTGCCAGCAGTGAAGGAGTAGCGGGAGACTACGAGCAGTACTTC | CASSEGVAGDYEQYF
TRBJ2-1 | TRBD1 | 14 | NA | TRBV27 | TGTGCCAGCGGCCTGCCGGGACAGGGTAGAGAGCAGTTCTTC | CASGLPGQGREQFF
TRBJ2-3 | NA | 15 | NA | TRBV5-1 | TGCGCCAGCAGCTTGGATGTAGGCAGCACAGATACGCAGTATTTT | CASSLDVGSTDTQYF
TRBJ2-7 | TRBD1 | 16 | NA | TRBV9 | TGTGCCAGCAGCCCGCACCTGGGACAGCCGTCCTACGAGCAGTACTTC | CASSPHLGQPSYEQYF
TRBJ2-7 | TRBD2 | 18 | NA | TRBV5-1 | TGCGCCAGCAGCTTGTGGCCCAGTTCTAGCGGAGCCTCCTACGAGCAGTACTTC | CASSLWPSSSGASYEQYF
TRBJ1-2 | NA | 14 | NA | TRBV10-3 | TGTGCCATCAGTGAGTACCAGGCTAACTATGGCTACACCTTC | CAISEYQANYGYTF
TRBJ2-7 | NA | 11 | NA | TRBV5-6 | TGTGCCAGCAGACTTGATTACGAGCAGTACTTC | CASRLDYEQYF
TRBJ1-2 | TRBD1 | 15 | NA | TRBV10-3 | TGTGCCATCAAGACAACAGGGGGGACGAACTATGGCTACACCTTC | CAIKTTGGTNYGYTF
TRBJ2-7 | NA | 14 | NA | TRBV5-5 | TGTGCCAGCAAAATGGACAGACCTTCCCACGAGCAGTACTTC | CASKMDRPSHEQYF
TRBJ2-1 | TRBD2 | 16 | NA | TRBV9 | TGTGCCAGCAGCCCGGGGGGACTAGCGGGCTCAAATGAGCAGTTCTTC | CASSPGGLAGSNEQFF
TRBJ2-3 | NA | 11 | NA | TRBV7-3 | TGTGCCAGCAGCTCGACAGATACGCAGTATTTT | CASSSTDTQYF
TRBJ2-7 | NA | 11 | few | TRBV2 | TGTGCCAGCAGTGTTTTTTACGAGCAGTACTTC | CASSVFYEQYF
TRBJ2-3 | NA | 14 | NA | TRBV7-2 | TGTGCCAGCAGCTTAGATGGAAAGAGGGATACGCAGTATTTT | CASSLDGKRDTQYF
TRBJ2-3 | NA | 13 | NA | TRBV7-9 | TGTGCCAGCAGCTTAGGTGTTGGAGATACGCAGTATTTT | CASSLGVGDTQYF
TRBJ1-4 | NA | 15 | NA | TRBV6-5 | TGTGCCAGCAGTTACGAGCCTTCCCCGAATGAAAAACTGTTTTTT | CASSYEPSPNEKLFF
TRBJ2-6 | NA | 13 | NA | TRBV19 | TGTGCCAGTAGGATCTCTGGGGCCAACGTCCTGACTTTC | CASRISGANVLTF
TRBJ1-5 | NA | 20 | few | TRBV7-3 | TGTGCCAGCAGCTTAACGTGGCTCACAGGGCCCCTTTATAGCAATCAGCCCCAGCATTTT | CASSLTWLTGPLYSNQPQHF
TRBJ2-7 | TRBD2 | 15 | NA | TRBV5-1 | TGCGCCAGCAGCCCGGGGGGACTAGCGGGCTACGAGCAGTACTTC | CASSPGGLAGYEQYF
TRBJ2-5 | TRBD2 | 15 | NA | TRBV6-5 | TGTGCCAGCAGTTTCCCAAGCGGGGCACAAGAGACCCAGTACTTC | CASSFPSGAQETQYF
TRBJ1-1 | NA | 13 | NA | TRBV6-4 | TGTGCCAGCAGTTTGGACAAGAACACTGAAGCTTTCTTT | CASSLDKNTEAFF
TRBJ1-2 | TRBD1 | 15 | NA | TRBV13 | TGTGCCAGCAGCTTAAGCCCCGACAGGGACTATGGCTACACCTTC | CASSLSPDRDYGYTF
TRBJ1-6 | NA | 16 | NA | TRBV5-1 | TGCGCCAGCAGCTTTGCCCCGGGAGCTCTCAATTCACCCCTCCACTTT | CASSFAPGALNSPLHF
TRBJ2-1 | TRBD2 | 18 | NA | TRBV7-9 | TGTGCCAGCAGCTCCCCCAGGACTAGCGGCCCCTCCTACAATGAGCAGTTCTTC | CASSSPRTSGPSYNEQFF
TRBJ1-1 | TRBD1 | 20 | NA | TRBV29-1 | TGCAGCGTAGTACTACGACCGGGACAGCAGTTCCTAGATGCTGAAGGTGAGGCTTTCTTT | CSVVLRPGQQFLDAEGEAFF
TRBJ2-3 | NA | 14 | NA | TRBV7-2 | TGTGCCAGCAGCTTAGCGGGGGGATCAGATACGCAGTATTTT | CASSLAGGSDTQYF
TRBJ2-5 | NA | 14 | NA | TRBV19 | TGTGCCAGTAGTATAGTACCCGGGACGGAGACCCAGTACTTC | CASSIVPGTETQYF
TRBJ1-1 | TRBD1 | 13 | once | TRBV7-2 | TGTGCCAGCAGCTTTTCCCGACAGGGTGAAGCTTTCTTT | CASSFSRQGEAFF
TRBJ2-2 | NA | 14 | NA | TRBV2 | TGTGCCAGCGGAGGCAGGCTAGCCACCGGGGAGCTGTTTTTT | CASGGRLATGELFF
TRBJ1-1 | TRBD1 | 16 | NA | TRBV9 | TGTGCCAGCAGCGTATCAGGGGGATTTCTGAACACTGAAGCTTTCTTT | CASSVSGGFLNTEAFF
TRBJ2-1 | NA | 15 | NA | TRBV6-5 | TGTGCCAGCAGTTACCGGAGGGCAGGGACTAATGAGCAGTTCTTC | CASSYRRAGTNEQFF
TRBJ2-5 | NA | 15 | NA | TRBV5-1 | TGCGCCAGCAGCTCGACAGGTTCTCTTCAAGAGACCCAGTACTTC | CASSSTGSLQETQYF
TRBJ1-3 | NA | 13 | NA | TRBV11-3 | TGTGCCAGCAGCACTGCACCTGGAAACACCATATATTTT | CASSTAPGNTIYF
TRBJ2-7 | TRBD2 | 15 | NA | TRBV4-1 | TGCGCCAGCAGCCACCGGGAGGTTGGCTCCTACGAGCAGTACTTC | CASSHREVGSYEQYF
TRBJ1-6 | NA | 12 | NA | TRBV6-6 | TGTGCCAGCAGAAAAAATAATTCACCCCTCCACTTT | CASRKNNSPLHF
TRBJ1-1 | NA | 14 | few | TRBV6-5 | TGTGCCAGCAGCGACTCCGGACGGAACACTGAAGCTTTCTTT | CASSDSGRNTEAFF
TRBJ1-2 | NA | 13 | NA | TRBV6-1 | TGTGCCAGCAGTGAAAACAGATACTATGGCTACACCTTC | CASSENRYYGYTF
TRBJ2-1 | TRBD2 | 15 | NA | TRBV18 | TGTGCCAGCTCGCTCAGCGGGGGGGTTTATAATGAGCAGTTCTTC | CASSLSGGVYNEQFF
TRBJ1-1 | NA | 13 | few | TRBV7-3 | TGTGCCAGCAGCTTAGAGGCGAACACTGAAGCTTTCTTT | CASSLEANTEAFF
TRBJ1-2 | NA | 16 | NA | TRBV4-2 | TGTGCCAGCAGCCAAGATTGGGGGAGTACTAGCTATGGCTACACCTTC | CASSQDWGSTSYGYTF
TRBJ2-6 | NA | 18 | once | TRBV18 | TGTGCCAGCTCACCACTACCATACCAGACCGGGGGGGCCAACGTCCTGACTTTC | CASSPLPYQTGGANVLTF
TRBJ2-5 | TRBD2 | 16 | NA | TRBV2 | TGTGCCAGCAGTGAAGAAGCGGGGTGGGCACAAGAGACCCAGTACTTC | CASSEEAGWAQETQYF